What follows are 29 T cell receptor beta chains derived from one specimen sequenced in a study of shared clonotypes between healthy human individuals (dated by TCRdb to the early 2020s). Libraries were made using the immunoSEQ multiplex PCR assay. The table comes from immuneACCESS by way of TCRdb, which keeps in-frame sequences with V and J called. Part of the clones is missing from these tables; in studies checked, under half for an unresolved V gene and the rest for unknown reasons. This sample comprises about 820,000 clones, about 92% of them detected only once. Approximately 25% of the sample is in the top ten clones. For the CD8 naive samples, CD45RO-negative cells were positively selected for CCR7, yielding a CD45RA+CCR7+ population from which TemRA cells were excluded. Sequenced sample: naive CD8+ T cells sorted from blood. The cell subset or site label here, explained by the study, means: CD45RA+CCR7+. Every receptor here comes from a young man in good health.

The V gene is TRBV4-1, the J gene TRBJ2-7, with D perhaps given as TRBD1 or TRBD2 (5 bases each). The V gene's germline CDR1 is MGHRA and CDR2 YSYEKL. Trimming took off 1 base at V and 0 bases at J, with 13 bases between the two ends. There are 16 residues in the CDR3. The CDR3 here is CASSQVQGTASYEQYF. CDR3 in DNA: TGCGCCAGCAGCCAAGTTCAAGGGACGGCCTCCTACGAGCAGTACTTC.

The genes are TRBV7-9 and TRBJ2-7; 8 positions match TRBD2. Germline V gives CDR1 SEHNR, CDR2 FQNEAQ (reference sequence). This CDR3 has 16 amino acids. J lost 4 bases, V lost 2 bases, and 10 bases had no gene match. CDR3 DNA: TGTGCCAGCAGCTTAAATAGTGGGACTAGGAGGTACGAGCAGTACTTC. It codes for CASSLNSGTRRYEQYF.

This clone was observed a single time. The V call is TRBV18, the J call TRBJ2-1; D is ambiguous. The CDR3 contains 15 residues. Germline CDR1 KGHSH, CDR2 LQKENI. V lost 7 bases to trimming and J lost 2 bases, with 15 bases between them. Here the CDR3 reads CASFGDGGTYNEQFF. For the CDR3, the DNA is TGTGCCAGCTTCGGCGATGGTGGGACCTACAATGAGCAGTTCTTC.

The rearrangement uses TRBV11-2 and TRBJ1-2, with TRBD1 matching 9 bases. The V gene end was trimmed by 5 bases and the J gene end by 4 bases; junction bases not matched to a gene: 14. There are 17 residues in the CDR3. Germline values: CDR1 SGHAT, CDR2 FQNNGV. The CDR3 bases are TGTGCCAGCAGCCCCAGTCCCGGGACAGGGTTTGGCTATGGCTACACCTTC. Protein: CASSPSPGTGFGYGYTF.

As regards this clone: The identical CDR3 is also encoded by other nucleotide sequences in the sample. The gene calls are TRBV4-1 and TRBJ2-7, with 8 positions matching TRBD1. CDR1 and CDR2 (germline): MGHRA, YSYEKL. After removal of 1 base from V and 1 base from J, the junction contained 6 bases not matched to a gene. CDR3 length: 16 residues. The CDR3 nucleotides read TGCGCCAGCAGCCAAGTTTCCGGGACAGGATCCTACGAGCAGTACTTC. It yields the protein CASSQVSGTGSYEQYF.

V and J are TRBV27 and TRBJ2-5; maybe TRBD2 (6 bases). Germline CDR1 MNHEY, CDR2 SMNVEV (reference sequence). The CDR3 sequence is 15 residues long. V was clipped by 3 bases and J by 0 bases, with 11 bases between them. The chain's CDR3 is CASSFLAAYQETQYF. CDR3 nucleotides: TGTGCCAGCAGTTTTTTAGCGGCGTACCAAGAGACCCAGTACTTC.

This clone was observed once. The rearrangement joins TRBV5-1 to TRBJ2-5, with unresolved D. Germline lookup yields CDR1 SGHRS and CDR2 YFSETQ. The ends were cut back, 0 bases at V and 1 base at J, with 7 bases in the middle. The CDR3 totals 14 residues. The CDR3 protein is CASSLGPTQETQYF. As DNA, the CDR3 is TGCGCCAGCAGCTTGGGACCTACCCAAGAGACCCAGTACTTC.

The V and J genes are TRBV7-3 and TRBJ2-7, with 8 bases identical to TRBD1. Germline V CDR1 and CDR2: SGHTA, FQGTGA. The CDR3 is 13 amino acids. V lost 5 bases, J lost 2 bases, and 2 bases stayed unmatched. As DNA, the CDR3 is TGTGCCAGCAGCCTGGACAGGGCCTACGAGCAGTACTTC. Its translation is CASSLDRAYEQYF.

The rearrangement links TRBV9 to TRBJ1-2; 9 bases are a match to TRBD1. V gave up 2 bases and J gave up 4 bases; unmatched junction bases: 21. CDR1 is SGDLS, CDR2 YYNGEE, per germline. This CDR3 region has 20 residues. DNA of the CDR3: TGTGCCAGCAGCGTGCCTAAACCGGACAGGGGCCAAACGGGAGGCTATGGCTACACCTTC. It translates to CASSVPKPDRGQTGGYGYTF. The whole variable domain, remainder taken from reference TRBV9 and TRBJ1-2, is DSGVTQTPKHLITATGQRVTLRCSPRSGDLSVYWYQQSLDQGLQFLIQYYNGEERAKGNILERFSAQQFPDLHSELNLSSLELGDSALYFCASSVPKPDRGQTGGYGYTFGSGTRLTVV.

The chain carries TRBV12-5 and TRBJ2-2, with D perhaps TRBD1 (6 bases). V was clipped by 3 bases and J by 5 bases, with 16 bases between them. Looked up from germline, CDR1 is LGHNT and CDR2 is FRNRAP. The CDR3 sequence is 16 residues long. The CDR3 region is CASGFLDGTHTGELFF. The CDR3 coding sequence is TGTGCTAGTGGTTTCCTCGATGGGACACATACCGGGGAGCTGTTTTTT. The full variable domain, its missing parts supplied by reference TRBV12-5 and TRBJ2-2, is DARVTQTPRHKVTEMGQEVTMRCQPILGHNTVFWYRQTMMQGLELLAYFRNRAPLDDSGMPKDRFSAEMPDATLATLKIQPSEPRDSAVYFCASGFLDGTHTGELFFGEGSRLTVL.

The chain joins TRBV28 to TRBJ2-7; 12 bases match TRBD2. V shed 4 bases, J shed 3 bases, and the junction held 25 bases outside the gene matches. Germline V gene data show CDR1 as MDHEN and CDR2 as SYDVKM. The CDR3 consists of 22 residues. CDR3 amino acids: CASSSPPHTSGRQLSNYYEQYF. The CDR3 DNA is TGTGCCAGCAGTTCCCCGCCCCATACTAGCGGGAGGCAACTATCTAATTACTACGAGCAGTACTTC.

As regards this clone: Additional DNA sequences in this sample encode the identical CDR3. In DNA, the CDR3 is TGTGCCAGCAGTTTGTCCCGAAGCTCCTACGAGCAGTACTTC. It codes for CASSLSRSSYEQYF. The chain has TRBV27 and TRBJ2-7; D uncertain. Trimming removed 3 bases from V and 0 bases from J, with 9 bases in between. CDR1 and CDR2 from the germline V gene are MNHEY and SMNVEV (reference sequence). There are 14 residues in the CDR3.

The V and J genes are TRBV25-1 and TRBJ2-1; 9 bases match TRBD1. The germline V gene has CDR1 MGHDK and CDR2 SYGVNS. After removal of 1 base from V and 5 bases from J, the junction contained 12 bases not matched to a gene. The CDR3 loop spans 18 amino acids. The CDR3 sequence: CASSELGENRGLNNEQFF. Here the CDR3 DNA reads TGTGCCAGCAGTGAATTAGGAGAAAACAGGGGGCTGAACAATGAGCAGTTCTTC.

This chain uses TRBV7-6 with TRBJ2-7; 7 nucleotides match TRBD1. This CDR3 is 14 amino acids long. Germline lookup yields CDR1 SGHVS and CDR2 FNYEAQ. V gave up 5 bases and J gave up 3 bases; unmatched junction bases: 7. CDR3 sequence (DNA): TGTGCCAGCAGCACCGGGACAGCTATCTACGAGCAGTACTTC. Protein: CASSTGTAIYEQYF.

This chain connects TRBV10-2 to TRBJ2-3; D is perhaps TRBD1 (5 bases). The ends were cut back, 2 bases at V and 2 bases at J, with 8 bases in the middle. This CDR3 has 14 amino acids. The V gene's germline CDR1 is WSHSY and CDR2 SAAADI. This CDR3 is CASSEAGHTDTQYF. The CDR3 DNA is TGCGCCAGCAGTGAGGCTGGACACACAGATACGCAGTATTTT.

The rearrangement uses TRBV5-8 and TRBJ2-2; 9 bases fit TRBD1. Germline trimming cut 0 bases from V and 5 bases from J; bases unmatched to any gene: 11. Per the germline V gene, CDR1 is SGHTS and CDR2 is YDEGEE. The CDR3 spans 18 residues. The CDR3 DNA sequence: TGTGCCAGCAGCTTGGAATGGGACAGGGTTTACGCGACCGGGGAGCTGTTTTTT. It yields the protein CASSLEWDRVYATGELFF.

As DNA, the CDR3 is TGTGCCAGCAGTTTAATTGGGGGTTCGGGGACTGAAGCTTTCTTT. Translated, it gives CASSLIGGSGTEAFF. The rearrangement joins TRBV28 to TRBJ1-1; D may be TRBD1 (5 bases). V was shortened by 2 bases and J by 5 bases, with 15 bases between the two germline ends. The CDR3 consists of 15 residues. Germline CDR1 MDHEN, CDR2 SYDVKM.

The V gene is TRBV10-3, the J gene TRBJ2-7, with D possibly TRBD2 on 5 matching bases. Trimming removed 2 bases at V and 0 bases at J, with 14 bases between. Germline V lookup: CDR1 ENHRY, CDR2 SYGVKD. The CDR3 spans 16 residues. The CDR3 loop is CAISEAPRGDSYEQYF. In DNA, the CDR3 is TGTGCCATCAGTGAGGCCCCCCGGGGAGACTCCTACGAGCAGTACTTC.

V is TRBV6-1 and J is TRBJ2-3; D might be TRBD2 (6 bases). Trimming left V 3 bases short and J 6 bases short, with 16 bases between. This CDR3 comprises 15 residues. Germline V gene lookup returns CDR1 MNHNS and CDR2 SASEGT. In DNA, the CDR3 is TGTGCCAGCAGTGAGAGTCCTAGCGAGGAGGATACGCAGTATTTT. It is translated as CASSESPSEEDTQYF.

The chain couples TRBV5-5 to TRBJ2-7; the D gene is possibly TRBD1 (6 bases). V was cut by 0 bases and J by 7 bases, with 8 bases left in between. Germline values: CDR1 SGHKS, CDR2 YYEKEE (reference sequence). The CDR3 has 12 residues. The CDR3 sequence is CASSLEGQEQYF. The CDR3 region has the DNA TGTGCCAGCAGCTTGGAGGGACAAGAGCAGTACTTC.

V and J are TRBV6-1 and TRBJ2-1; 7 bases line up with TRBD2. V lost 2 bases and J lost 1; bases outside the gene matches: 5. This CDR3 comprises 16 residues. The germline V gene has CDR1 MNHNS and CDR2 SASEGT. The CDR3 reads CASSEFTSASYNEQFF. Written as DNA, the CDR3 is TGTGCCAGCAGTGAATTCACTAGCGCTTCCTACAATGAGCAGTTCTTC.

The rearrangement uses TRBV11-2 and TRBJ1-5; tentative D call: TRBD1 (6 bases). Germline V gene lookup returns CDR1 SGHAT and CDR2 FQNNGV. With 3 bases removed from V and 1 base from J, the gap between germline ends came to 10 bases. The CDR3 runs 15 residues. CDR3 sequence reads: CASSFEGVSNQPQHF. For the CDR3, the DNA is TGTGCCAGCAGCTTTGAGGGGGTGAGCAATCAGCCCCAGCATTTT.

The rearrangement links TRBV27 to TRBJ2-7; D might be TRBD2 (6 bases). This CDR3 contains 16 residues. The germline V gene encodes CDR1 MNHEY and CDR2 SMNVEV (reference sequence). Trimming removed 6 bases from V and 4 bases from J, with 22 bases in between. The CDR3 is CASSHIAETGRYEQYF. The CDR3 nucleotides read TGTGCCAGCAGCCACATAGCGGAGACGGGGAGGTACGAGCAGTACTTC.

The chain uses TRBV2 and TRBJ2-7; D is uncertain. The germline V gene has CDR1 SNHLY and CDR2 FYNNEI. CDR3 length: 10 residues. CDR3 region: CVTTVGEQYF. CDR3 DNA: TGTGTAACAACGGTCGGGGAGCAGTACTTC.

CDR3 region: CASVHGQGKNTEAFF. The CDR3 DNA follows: TGTGCCAGCGTGCACGGACAGGGAAAAAACACTGAAGCTTTCTTT. The rearrangement uses TRBV7-9 and TRBJ1-1; 8 bases are shared with TRBD1. The CDR3 length is 15 residues. Trimming at V came to 8 bases and at J to 2 bases, leaving 10 bases not matched to a gene. Germline CDR1 is SEHNR and CDR2 is FQNEAQ (reference sequence).

This sequence joins TRBV4-3 and TRBJ1-1; 9 nucleotides align to TRBD1. This CDR3 is built from 16 residues. Germline V gene lookup returns CDR1 LGHNA and CDR2 YSLEER. Losses at the gene ends were 5 bases for V and 0 bases for J; bases not matched to a gene: 7. For the CDR3, the DNA is TGCGCCAGCAGCACAGTGGGGACAGGGTTGAACACTGAAGCTTTCTTT. Protein: CASSTVGTGLNTEAFF.

This clone has only one observation. J is TRBJ2-1 and V is TRBV7-8; no clear D. The CDR3 is 11 residues long. The germline gives CDR1 SGHVS, CDR2 FQNEAQ. V was cut by 2 bases and J by 6 bases, with 2 bases left in between. Here the CDR3 reads CASSLRNEQFF. The CDR3 DNA follows: TGTGCCAGCAGCTTACGCAATGAGCAGTTCTTC.

The V and J genes are TRBV5-1 and TRBJ2-7; 9 nucleotides line up with TRBD2. Germline-derived CDR1 and CDR2 are SGHRS and YFSETQ. Trimming cost V 0 bases and J 5 bases; bases outside gene matches: 12. The CDR3 consists of 17 residues. In DNA, the CDR3 is TGCGCCAGCAGCTTGGGGGGTAGCGGGAGTTTGTCCGACGAGCAGTACTTC. Protein: CASSLGGSGSLSDEQYF.

This chain uses TRBV19 with TRBJ2-7, with D unclear. Trimming stripped 3 bases from V and 3 bases from J, with 9 bases between. The CDR3 totals 13 residues. Looked up from germline, CDR1 is LNHDA and CDR2 is SQIVND (reference sequence). The CDR3 nucleotides are TGTGCCAGTAGTATTAAGAATCACTACGAGCAGTACTTC. It specifies CASSIKNHYEQYF.